Following are 7 T cell receptor beta chains from one sample sequenced in a study of T-cell memory formation after mild COVID-19 (dated by TCRdb to 2020 to 2023). The protocol used for the library was 5' RACE. The sequencing machine was an Illumina NovaSeq 6000. TCRdb cleaned the public reads at Q25 with fastp, built clones with MiXCR and kept in-frame beta chains. Every CDR3 protein is listed once, alongside the most common genes and DNA of its rows. The sample data list 400,000 to 450,000 distinct CDR3 sequences, and roughly 18% of these were observed just once. Of the sample, about 22% is held by the ten largest clones. The sample taken for sequencing was PBMCs or a T cell subset sorted from them (not recorded which). These receptors all come from a man between 18 and 29 years old who had mild COVID-19 (a few samples of this study predate the infection). The sample titles of this study are shuffled in the database, so cell type and time point are left out; the donor was told from shared clones.

This clonotype was counted a few times. The chain uses TRBV19 and TRBJ1-5; no definite D call. This CDR3 comprises 13 residues. Looked up from germline, CDR1 is LNHDA and CDR2 is SQIVND (reference sequence). Trimming pared 7 bases from V and 0 bases from J, leaving 7 bases between. The CDR3 loop reads CASTGYSNQPQHF. The CDR3 bases are TGTGCCAGTACTGGTTATAGCAATCAGCCCCAGCATTTT. Complete variable domain (other parts from reference TRBV19 and TRBJ1-5): DGGITQSPKYLFRKEGQNVTLSCEQNLNHDAMYWYRQDPGQGLRLIYYSQIVNDFQKGDIAEGYSVSREKKESFPLTVTSAQKNPTAFYLCASTGYSNQPQHFGDGTRLSIL.

The sample holds a few counts of this clonotype. The V call is TRBV28, the J call TRBJ1-2; no definite D call. Germline values: CDR1 MDHEN, CDR2 SYDVKM. CDR3 length: 15 amino acids. The V gene lost 3 bases and the J gene lost 2 bases, with 13 bases spanning the gap. The CDR3 DNA follows: TGTGCCAGCAGTTTCGTGGAGGGAATAAACTATGGCTACACCTTC. This sequence encodes CASSFVEGINYGYTF.

The chain couples TRBV7-8 to TRBJ2-1; D gene uncertain. V shed 5 bases and J shed 14 bases, with 22 bases lying between them. Germline V gene sequence: CDR1 SGHVS, CDR2 FQNEAQ. The CDR3 is made up of 14 amino acids. For the CDR3, the DNA is TGTGCCAGCAGCCCGCGCGGCAACCCAGCGAGGAAGTTCTTC. Translated: CASSPRGNPARKFF.

This clonotype was detected ten times or more. This chain uses TRBV11-3 with TRBJ1-1, with D perhaps matching TRBD1 (5 bases). The length of the CDR3 is 12 residues. V shed 4 bases and J shed 8 bases, with 11 bases lying between them. Germline CDR1 SGHNT, CDR2 YENEEA. The CDR3 here is CASSSDGGEAFF. The CDR3 bases are TGTGCCAGCAGCTCCGACGGGGGAGAAGCTTTCTTT.

The chain recombines TRBV6-5 with TRBJ2-1; 15 bases agree with TRBD2. The germline gives CDR1 MNHEY, CDR2 SVGAGI. This CDR3 comprises 15 residues. J lost 7 bases, V lost 7 bases, and 5 bases had no gene match. Here the CDR3 DNA reads TGTGCCAGCACCCGCGGACTAGCGGGGGGGAATGAGCAGTTCTTC. Translated: CASTRGLAGGNEQFF.

Concerning this clonotype itself: The junction does not match germline at one end; this may be a read error. The chain couples TRBV11-2 to TRBJ1-1; D call uncertain. Per germline, CDR1 SGHAT and CDR2 FQNNGV. The CDR3 extends over 11 amino acids. The CDR3 is CASGSARTRVF. DNA of the CDR3: TGTGCCAGCGGGTCCGCAAGAACGCGGGTCTTT. Variable domain in full (rest from reference TRBV11-2 and TRBJ1-1): EAGVAQSPRYKIIEKRQSVAFWCNPISGHATLYWYQQILGQGPKLLIQFQNNGVVDDSQLPKDRFSAERLKGVDSTLKIQPAKLEDSAVYLCASGSARTRVFGQGTRLTVV.

This clonotype was observed many times. The chain recombines TRBV5-1 with TRBJ2-1, with no clear D. This CDR3 is built from 13 residues. The V gene's germline CDR1 is SGHRS and CDR2 YFSETQ. The ends were cut back, 4 bases at V and 4 bases at J, with 9 bases in the middle. Written as DNA, the CDR3 is TGCGCCAGCAGCCCCAGGACGTACAATGAGCAGTTCTTC. Amino acids: CASSPRTYNEQFF.